This passage covers 6 T cell receptor beta chains from one sample sequenced in a study of shared clonotypes between healthy human individuals. Data came from immunoSEQ multiplex PCR; TCRdb stores just in-frame clones and leaves some out. The sample lists 550,000 to 600,000 clones, around 76% occurring once. Sequenced material: PBMCs. All receptors come from a woman aged 40 to 55 in good health. Some clones in this sample may be carry-over from other donors' samples.

This clone was detected many times. Other DNA sequences in the same sample also yield this CDR3. V usage is TRBV11-3 and J usage is TRBJ2-1; the D is unclear. The germline V and J ends were trimmed by 1 base and 5 bases, with 6 bases remaining between them. The CDR3 extends over 13 amino acids. Germline V gene data show CDR1 as SGHNT and CDR2 as YENEEA. CDR3 DNA sequence: TGTGCCAGCAGCTTAGGCGCTAACAATGAGCAGTTCTTC. It is translated as CASSLGANNEQFF.

This chain links TRBV27 with TRBJ1-4, with a possible D match to TRBD1 (6 bases). Germline CDR1 MNHEY, CDR2 SMNVEV (reference sequence). CDR3 length: 15 amino acids. Between the trimmed V and J ends, which lost 8 bases and 0 bases, there was a span of 13 bases. For the CDR3, the DNA is TGTGCCAGCGGGGGCCTCGGAGCAACTAATGAAAAACTGTTTTTT. This encodes CASGGLGATNEKLFF.

Details on this clone: A much larger clone is a single base away; this may be a read error. The CDR3 here is CAWSVQGGKAFF. CDR3 bases: TGTGCCTGGAGTGTACAGGGGGGAAAAGCTTTCTTT. This chain joins TRBV30 and TRBJ1-1; 8 bases agree with TRBD1. The CDR3 contains 12 residues. Trimming removed 0 bases from V and 9 bases from J; junction bases left unmatched: 3. From germline, CDR1 is GTSNPN and CDR2 SVGIG (reference sequence).

The chain uses TRBV29-1 and TRBJ2-1; 14 bases are a match to TRBD2. The V gene end was trimmed by 7 bases and the J gene end by 8 bases; junction bases not matched to a gene: 7. Germline V gene sequence: CDR1 SQVTM, CDR2 ANQGSEA. This CDR3 has 14 residues. The CDR3 sequence is CSAGTSGSGHEQFF. The CDR3 DNA reads TGCAGCGCGGGGACTAGCGGGAGCGGCCATGAGCAGTTCTTC.

V usage is TRBV18 and J usage is TRBJ1-3; D unresolved. CDR3 length: 15 residues. V was clipped by 5 bases and J by 1 base, with 12 bases between them. The germline CDR1 and CDR2 sequences are KGHSH and LQKENI. As DNA, the CDR3 is TGTGCCAGCTCAGAACGAGGAGGGTCTGGAAACACCATATATTTT. Its protein product is CASSERGGSGNTIYF. The whole variable domain, remainder taken from reference TRBV18 and TRBJ1-3, is NAGVMQNPRHLVRRRGQEARLRCSPMKGHSHVYWYRQLPEEGLKFMVYLQKENIIDESGMPKERFSAEFPKEGPSILRIQQVVRGDSAAYFCASSERGGSGNTIYFGEGSWLTVV.

The rearrangement uses TRBV5-1 and TRBJ2-1; D ambiguous. CDR1 SGHRS and CDR2 YFSETQ come from the germline V gene. The CDR3 covers 13 residues. V was trimmed by 1 base and J by 6 bases, leaving 8 bases between them. CDR3 amino acids: CASSLMTANEQFF. CDR3 coding DNA: TGCGCCAGCAGCTTGATGACTGCCAATGAGCAGTTCTTC. The full variable domain, its missing parts supplied by reference TRBV5-1 and TRBJ2-1, is KAGVTQTPRYLIKTRGQQVTLSCSPISGHRSVSWYQQTPGQGLQFLFEYFSETQRNKGNFPGRFSGRQFSNSRSEMNVSTLELGDSALYLCASSLMTANEQFFGPGTRLTVL.